This T cell receptor (beta chain) stems from a study of Graves' ophthalmopathy and Graves' hyperthyroidism. Study as a whole: In this cohort's terms, stable hyperthyroidism meant no ophthalmopathy by 18 months of follow-up.

Germline values: CDR1 ENHRY, CDR2 SYGVKD. The CDR3 has 15 residues. RNA transcripts yielded amplified TCR beta CDR3 regions. First-round RT-PCR used HTBI primers; second-round multiplex PCR followed. TCRdb processed the multiplex PCR reads anew with MiXCR; each CDR3 protein has one entry. The sample lists about 1.1 million distinct CDR3 sequences; approximately 35% were seen once. This clonotype was picked up one time. The target antigen is unknown. The junction departs from the called germline gene at one end, perhaps through a read error. Hyperthyroidism in these 18- to 65-year-old patients was newly diagnosed, lasting under 2 months. The evidence that diagnosis relied on was clinical symptoms, serum thyroxine, TRAb, thyroid ultrasound and orbital computed tomography. The study's findings and limits: The model reached 70% to 71% sensitivity and 72.22% specificity for predicting ophthalmopathy progression.

The sequence was collected from an adult man with Graves' hyperthyroidism. J is TRBJ1-1 and V is TRBV10-3, with D maybe TRBD1 (5 bases). Sequencing used peripheral blood or thyroid tissue (not recorded which). CDR3 loop: CASSFPRTLATEAFF. As DNA, the CDR3 is TGTGCCAGCAGTTTCCCAAGGACATTGGCGACTGAAGCTTTCTTT.